This T cell receptor beta chain derives from a study of early T cells in non-severe SARS-CoV-2 infection. Study-wide background: The sequenced material was bulk RNA from unsorted whole blood, and its chains were unpaired.

Trimming stripped 4 bases from V and 2 bases from J, with 8 bases between. Germline CDR1 is MGHDK and CDR2 is SYGVNS. CDR3 length: 13 amino acids. Only a few counts were recorded for this clonotype. Its target is not known. Overall study results and limits: Private and CD4 specificities were missed by VDJdb matching, skewed to anti-spike CD8.

Unique molecular identifiers tagged individual cDNA molecules. TCRdb called the 5' RACE reads again in MiXCR, with one record for every CDR3 protein. The sample yields over 55,000 distinct CDR3 sequences, around 13% seen once. This sequence was found in an adult who was a healthcare worker with PCR-confirmed SARS-CoV-2 infection or an uninfected control (not recorded which). Sequencing was performed on whole blood. The chain combines TRBV25-1 with TRBJ1-1; D uncertain. CDR3 DNA sequence: TGTGCCAGCAGTGTATATGATAACACTGAAGCTTTCTTT. Translated: CASSVYDNTEAFF.